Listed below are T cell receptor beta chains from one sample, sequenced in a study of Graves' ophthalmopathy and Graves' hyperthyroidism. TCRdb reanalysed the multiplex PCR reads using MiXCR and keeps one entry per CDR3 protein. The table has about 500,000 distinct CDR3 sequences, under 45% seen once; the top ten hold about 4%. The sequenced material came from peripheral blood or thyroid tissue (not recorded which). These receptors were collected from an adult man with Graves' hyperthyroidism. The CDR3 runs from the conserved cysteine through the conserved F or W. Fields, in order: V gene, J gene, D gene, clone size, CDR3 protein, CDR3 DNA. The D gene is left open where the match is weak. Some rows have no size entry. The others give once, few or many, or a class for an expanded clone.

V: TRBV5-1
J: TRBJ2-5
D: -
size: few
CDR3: CASSLGTTFQETQYF
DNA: TGCGCCAGCAGCCTCGGGACAACCTTCCAAGAGACCCAGTACTTC

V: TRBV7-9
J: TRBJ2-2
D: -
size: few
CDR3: CASSFPSGHGELFF
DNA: TGTGCCAGCAGCTTCCCGTCTGGACACGGGGAGCTGTTTTTT

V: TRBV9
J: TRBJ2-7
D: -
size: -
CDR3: CASSADGSTDTQYF
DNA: TGTGCCAGCAGCGCGGACGGAAGCACAGATACGCAGTACTTC

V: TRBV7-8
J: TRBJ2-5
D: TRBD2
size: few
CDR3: CASRGGRFEGTQYF
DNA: TGTGCCAGCCGGGGGGGGAGGTTTGAAGGGACCCAGTACTTC

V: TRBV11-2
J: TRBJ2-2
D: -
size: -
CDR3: CASSLGVDTGELFF
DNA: TGTGCCAGCAGCTTGGGGGTAGACACCGGGGAGCTGTTTTTT

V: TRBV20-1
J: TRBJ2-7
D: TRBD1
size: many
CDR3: CSARGQANSYEQYF
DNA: TGCAGTGCTAGGGGACAGGCCAACTCCTACGAGCAGTACTTC

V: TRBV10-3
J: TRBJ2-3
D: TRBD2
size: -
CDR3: CAIRNSGAITDTQYF
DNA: TGTGCCATCAGGAATAGCGGGGCCATCACAGATACGCAGTATTTT

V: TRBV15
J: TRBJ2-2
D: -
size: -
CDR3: CATSRDRLGRFGELFF
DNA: TGTGCCACCAGCAGAGATCGGCTAGGGAGGTTCGGGGAGCTGTTTTTT

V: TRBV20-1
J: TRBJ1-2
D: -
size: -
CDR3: CSARLGLNYGYTF
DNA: TGCAGTGCTAGATTGGGGCTCAACTATGGCTACACCTTC

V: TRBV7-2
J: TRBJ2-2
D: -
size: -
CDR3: CASSNKGELFF
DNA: TGTGCCAGCAGCAATAAGGGGGAGCTGTTTTTT

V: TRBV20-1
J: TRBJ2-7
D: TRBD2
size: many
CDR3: CSARGTSGRTDEQYF
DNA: TGCAGTGCTAGAGGGACTAGCGGGAGGACGGACGAGCAGTACTTC